Listed here is a single T cell receptor beta chain. What antigen it recognizes has not been identified. Within one base of it there is no much larger clone, and no base qualities were kept. Every donor in the study was a healthy Caucasian. Three pairs of female monozygotic twins, all aged roughly 18 to 30 years, made up the twin cohort. Positive isolation kits from Invitrogen were used to isolate the CD4+ and CD8+ T cell populations. Deletion took 2 bases off V and 7 bases off J, with a span of 13 bases between the germline ends. CDR1 and CDR2 are read off the germline V gene (reference sequence) as LGHDT and YNNKEL. From the cysteine through the phenylalanine, the CDR3 covers 14 amino acids. The retained sequence is limited to the CDR3, 42 bases, with the frame set at the first base. This specimen comes from a study of identical twins (TCRdb year 2016). With respect to the entire study: TCR alpha and beta repertoires from monozygotic twins, unrelated adults of various ages and cord blood were deep-sequenced to test whether fetal clonotypes persist. To rule out contamination, the twin experiments were replicated at different times with different library preparation protocols.

Summary of the overall study and its limitations: The excess sharing between twins in beta out-of-frame sequences was weaker because fewer shared sequences reduced the signal-to-noise ratio. In monozygotic twins, recombination models systematically underestimated out-of-frame TCR alpha sharing, but the models matched the sharing seen between unrelated individuals. Compared with coincidental sharing between unrelated individuals, an excess of low generation-probability sequences was observed among out-of-frame TCR alpha sequences shared between twins. Because the same donors could not be followed over many years, the conclusions depended on cross-sectional statistical analysis. Zero-insertion analyses could be partly confounded by invariant T cells such as MAIT and iNKT, although diverse VJ usage argued against such confounding for most clonotypes. Fewer insertions were carried by abundant cord blood beta clonotypes; a weaker similar trend was observed in young adult naive repertoires, while no such trend was observed in memory repertoires.

Libraries came from 5' RACE. The data were produced on an Illumina HiSeq 2000. Template switching added a universal primer binding site, and the final cDNA carried a unique molecular identifier that allowed TCR cDNA molecules to be counted accurately. First-strand cDNA for TCR alpha and beta chains was synthesized from specific primers in the conserved constant-segment region. To control for contamination, every cDNA library carried two barcodes: a SMART-Mk sample barcode plus Illumina barcodes. Two successive PCR steps introduced TruSeq adapter sequences along with Illumina sample barcodes. Sequencing of the TCR alpha and beta cDNA libraries was done on the Illumina HiSeq platform using custom primers. Under the source paper's analysis protocol: Raw reads were processed with MiGEC to extract unique molecular identifiers, and MiXCR was used to determine CDR3 positions. Recombination models were inferred per individual with the repgenHMM and IGoR tools using an EM algorithm. Shared clonotypes were analyzed with the tcR package in R, and sharing was normalized by the product of cloneset sizes. To study raw recombination without the effects of thymic and clonal selection, out-of-frame nonproductive sequences were analyzed. In-frame beta chains were kept once TCRdb had trimmed the public reads at Q25 with fastp and called clones with MiXCR. Every CDR3 protein is listed once, alongside the most common genes and DNA of its rows. The V and J calls here are based on TCRdb, not the publication. The sample has 520,000 or so distinct CDR3 sequences on record, roughly 21% of them singletons. The leading ten clones occupy about 0.93% of the sample.

The same data also contributed to another study, on T cells expressing NK-cell markers. The second study reports: Three sorted T-cell subsets (CD3+CD56+NKG2C+, CD3+CD56+NKG2C- and CD3+CD56-NKG2C+) from seven to nine donors had their TCR beta-chain repertoires profiled. Of the eight sequenced donors, seven were found to be HCMV-seropositive and one was found to be HCMV-seronegative. In several experiments an anti-gammadeltaTCR antibody was added to restrict sorting to alphabetaTCR-expressing T cells. In six donors, the dominant CD3+CD56+NKG2C+ clonotypes were among the top 10 CD8+ clonotypes and accounted for about 1.0-7.5% of CD8+ T cells. Those dominant clonotypes were again the most abundant among CD3+CD56-NKG2C+ cells in a few donors, at roughly 28.3-65%. Whether the expanded NKG2C-expressing T cell clones were specific for HCMV antigens was left unclear. Randomly selected healthy volunteers, three men and five women, were used as the eight sequenced donors. To determine HCMV serostatus, a commercial ELISA kit was used to detect HCMV-specific IgG in serum. MIGEC was used to demultiplex reads and group the reads by UMI, and MiTCR was used to assemble and quantify clonotypes. To exclude erroneous sequences, any TCR cDNA sequence not supported by at least two reads was discarded. The tcR package was used for downstream repertoire analysis, with clonotypes matched between fractions based on CDR3 nucleotide sequence plus V segment. Antigen specificity was annotated against VDJdb with VDJmatch, allowing one amino acid substitution in CDR3.

Rearrangement joined TRBV3-1 to TRBJ2-3, with the D gene tentatively TRBD1 or TRBD2, based on 5 matching bases in each. This TCR was recovered from a woman younger than 35 in good health. Sequencing was carried out using CD4+ T cells sorted from blood. Here is the DNA: TGTGCCAGCAGCCAATACCCCGGGACGCATACGCAGTATTTT. It translates as CASSQYPGTHTQYF.